The sequence of this T cell receptor (beta chain) was determined in a study of chemoradiotherapy in HPV16-positive cancers. Study-wide results and caveats: Functional assays defining HPV-specific T cells used only a couple of HPV16-positive patients. Candidate HPV-specific clones and E7-related TCR motifs grew in tumor during treatment. Better recurrence-free survival went with HPV-responsive T-cell expansion in HPV16-positive patients.

V dropped 4 bases and J dropped 0 bases, with 13 bases sitting between them. The CDR3 has 15 amino acids. The germline gives CDR1 GTSNPN, CDR2 SVGIG (reference sequence). Comments on this clone: Its antigen is unidentified.

Profiled with immunoSEQ multiplex PCR; TCRdb holds only in-frame clones, not every one. The sample includes more than 9,000 clones, about three quarters of them seen just once. The source of this sequence is a human donor with HPV-associated anogenital cancer. The specimen was obtained from a patient who underwent chemoradiotherapy. The rearrangement uses TRBV30 and TRBJ2-4; D may be TRBD1 or TRBD2 (5 bases each). CDR3 protein: CAWTGQPLAKNIQYF. The CDR3 nucleotides read TGTGCCTGGACGGGGCAGCCTCTAGCCAAAAACATTCAGTACTTC.